A single sample is the source of the 9 T cell receptor beta chains below, sequenced in a study of cytotoxic CD8 clonotypes in ibrutinib-treated CLL. The data were produced by immunoSEQ multiplex PCR, yet TCRdb's version contains in-frame clones alone and is incomplete. This table holds more than 140,000 clones, about 80% found once. The input for sequencing was PBMCs, taken after 12 months of ibrutinib treatment. These receptors were collected from a human donor with chronic lymphocytic leukemia.

This clone was detected once. The genes are TRBV5-1 and TRBJ2-5; 7 bases align to TRBD2. Per germline, CDR1 SGHRS and CDR2 YFSETQ. V was pared by 5 bases and J by 2 bases, with 9 bases of the junction left unmatched. There are 15 residues in the CDR3. The CDR3, as DNA: TGCGCCAGCAGATACGGACTAGATAGGCAAGAGACCCAGTACTTC. Translation: CASRYGLDRQETQYF. Variable domain in full (rest from reference TRBV5-1 and TRBJ2-5): KAGVTQTPRYLIKTRGQQVTLSCSPISGHRSVSWYQQTPGQGLQFLFEYFSETQRNKGNFPGRFSGRQFSNSRSEMNVSTLELGDSALYLCASRYGLDRQETQYFGPGTRLLVL.

The sample holds many counts of this clone. CDR3 sequence: CAWSPGTGNTEAFF. DNA of the CDR3: TGTGCCTGGAGTCCCGGGACAGGGAACACTGAAGCTTTCTTT. The chain has TRBV30 and TRBJ1-1; 8 nucleotides agree with TRBD1. With V trimmed by 2 bases and J by 1 base, 3 bases remained unmatched. From germline, CDR1 is GTSNPN and CDR2 SVGIG (reference sequence). The CDR3 runs 14 residues.

V and J are TRBV6-5 and TRBJ2-7; 8 positions match TRBD1. Germline-derived CDR1 and CDR2 are MNHEY and SVGAGI. V was pared by 6 bases and J by 6 bases, with 7 bases of the junction left unmatched. This CDR3 region has 13 residues. DNA of the CDR3: TGTGCCAGCAGGCGGACAGGGAATCTCGAGCAGTACTTC. This encodes CASRRTGNLEQYF.

In its sample, this clone was seen once. V usage is TRBV5-1 and J usage is TRBJ2-7; 11 bases line up with TRBD1. This CDR3 is 15 amino acids long. The J segment lost 6 bases and the V segment lost 6 bases, leaving 11 bases of the junction unmatched. CDR1 is SGHRS and CDR2 is YFSETQ in the germline V gene. This CDR3 reads CASTSRTGGFSEQYF. CDR3 nucleotides: TGCGCCAGCACGTCGAGGACAGGGGGCTTCTCCGAGCAGTACTTC.

This chain connects TRBV5-4 to TRBJ2-5, with D possibly matching TRBD1 (6 bases). Trimming pared 0 bases from V and 3 bases from J, leaving 12 bases between. The CDR3 sequence is 15 residues long. Germline assignment: CDR1 SGHNT and CDR2 YYREEE (reference sequence). The CDR3 here is CASSLAGVRKETQYF. CDR3 DNA: TGTGCCAGCAGCTTGGCAGGGGTCAGGAAAGAGACCCAGTACTTC.

This chain links TRBV5-1 with TRBJ1-1; 8 bases are shared with TRBD1. Trimming removed 4 bases from V and 1 base from J; junction bases left unmatched: 6. The CDR3 sequence is 15 residues long. Germline lookup yields CDR1 SGHRS and CDR2 YFSETQ. The CDR3 here is CASSVPGTGNTEAFF. Here the CDR3 DNA reads TGCGCCAGCAGCGTCCCCGGGACAGGGAACACTGAAGCTTTCTTT. Full variable domain (missing parts from reference TRBV5-1 and TRBJ1-1): KAGVTQTPRYLIKTRGQQVTLSCSPISGHRSVSWYQQTPGQGLQFLFEYFSETQRNKGNFPGRFSGRQFSNSRSEMNVSTLELGDSALYLCASSVPGTGNTEAFFGQGTRLTVV.

A few counts support this clone. The chain uses TRBV7-9 and TRBJ1-2, with TRBD1 identical over 7 bases. CDR3 length: 14 amino acids. CDR1 and CDR2 (germline): SEHNR, FQNEAQ (reference sequence). The V and J ends lost 5 bases and 4 bases, in that order; junction bases with no gene match: 7. CDR3: CASSPGTEGYGYTF. The CDR3 DNA reads TGTGCCAGCAGCCCGGGGACAGAGGGCTATGGCTACACCTTC.

As to this clone: Just one base apart from a much larger clone, this may be a read error. The sample contains more than one DNA sequence encoding this CDR3. The chain joins TRBV6-5 to TRBJ2-7; tentatively, D is TRBD1 (6 bases). The CDR3 extends over 11 amino acids. CDR1 and CDR2 (germline): MNHEY, SVGAGI. Trimming took 6 bases from V and 3 from J, leaving 6 bases between them. CDR3 sequence: CASSRGYEQYF. In DNA, the CDR3 is TGTGCCAGCAGCAGGGGCTACGAGCAGTACTTC.

This clone was recorded only once. The chain links TRBV7-9 to TRBJ2-7, with D uncertain. The germline V and J ends were trimmed by 10 bases and 7 bases, with 14 bases remaining between them. Germline loops: CDR1 SEHNR, CDR2 FQNEAQ (reference sequence). CDR3 length equals 11 residues. The CDR3 region is CATEGSGEQYF. CDR3 in DNA: TGTGCCACCGAAGGAAGTGGTGAGCAGTACTTC.